The 23 T cell receptor beta chains listed next were all sequenced from one sample in a study of shared T cell receptors in the human thymus. Sequencing was performed with immunoSEQ multiplex PCR; in TCRdb, only in-frame clones are kept and a portion is missing. The sample has hundreds of thousands of clones, roughly 90% seen once. These sequences were also reported in another study, on human thymus T cells.

Sequenced: thymocytes. The receptors come from a boy under two years old with a congenital heart defect.

This rearrangement joins TRBV5-1 to TRBJ2-5, with 8 positions matching TRBD2. The ends lost 2 bases at V and 5 bases at J; junction bases unmatched: 17. Germline lookup yields CDR1 SGHRS and CDR2 YFSETQ. The CDR3 is 18 amino acids. CDR3 in amino acids: CASSLEEGGGRPKETQYF. The CDR3 coding sequence is TGCGCCAGCAGCTTAGAGGAGGGGGGCGGGAGGCCCAAGGAGACCCAGTACTTC. Full variable domain (remainder filled in from reference TRBV5-1 and TRBJ2-5): KAGVTQTPRYLIKTRGQQVTLSCSPISGHRSVSWYQQTPGQGLQFLFEYFSETQRNKGNFPGRFSGRQFSNSRSEMNVSTLELGDSALYLCASSLEEGGGRPKETQYFGPGTRLLVL.

This chain joins TRBV2 and TRBJ2-2, with D possibly TRBD1 on 5 matching bases. The CDR3 contains 14 residues. CDR1 SNHLY and CDR2 FYNNEI come from the germline V gene. Trimming left V 6 bases short and J 3 bases short, with 11 bases between. The CDR3 loop is CASREQAHTGELFF. DNA of the CDR3: TGTGCCAGCAGAGAACAGGCGCACACCGGGGAGCTGTTTTTT.

The chain carries TRBV30 and TRBJ2-3; 7 nucleotides agree with TRBD1. The V segment lost 2 bases and the J segment 8 bases; nucleotides outside the gene matches: 7. The CDR3 spans 13 residues. Germline CDR1 is GTSNPN and CDR2 is SVGIG (reference sequence). CDR3: CAWSYGQAGTQYF. CDR3 DNA: TGTGCCTGGAGTTATGGACAGGCGGGTACGCAGTATTTT.

This clone was observed a single time. The V and J genes are TRBV27 and TRBJ2-5; TRBD1 is a possible D gene (6 bases). This CDR3 comprises 16 residues. From germline, CDR1 is MNHEY and CDR2 SMNVEV (reference sequence). V lost 6 bases and J 3 bases, leaving 20 bases between the germline ends. CDR3 loop: CASSHTGLRWEETQYF. For the CDR3, the DNA is TGTGCCAGCAGCCATACAGGGCTCCGCTGGGAAGAGACCCAGTACTTC.

The rearrangement joins TRBV5-6 to TRBJ1-5; 7 bases line up with TRBD1. Germline CDR1 is SGHDT and CDR2 is YYEEEE. The CDR3 extends over 14 amino acids. V dropped 0 bases and J dropped 7; count of bases not matched to a gene: 4. CDR3 in amino acids: CASSLGQGGQPQHF. CDR3 DNA sequence: TGTGCCAGCAGCTTGGGACAGGGTGGGCAGCCCCAGCATTTT.

This sequence joins TRBV28 and TRBJ2-7; 9 nucleotides align to TRBD2. Germline-derived CDR1 and CDR2 are MDHEN and SYDVKM. Trimming took 7 bases from V and 4 from J; bases not matched to a gene: 14. The CDR3 has 16 residues. The CDR3 spells CASTSGRPANRYEQYF. The CDR3 coding sequence is TGTGCCAGCACCAGCGGGAGGCCCGCTAACAGATACGAGCAGTACTTC. Filled out from reference TRBV28 and TRBJ2-7, the complete variable domain reads DVKVTQSSRYLVKRTGEKVFLECVQDMDHENMFWYRQDPGLGLRLIYFSYDVKMKEKGDIPEGYSVSREKKERFSLILESASTNQTSMYLCASTSGRPANRYEQYFGPGTRLTVT.

This clone has a single count. J is TRBJ2-2 and V is TRBV5-1, with TRBD2 matching 12 bases. This CDR3 spans 16 amino acids. CDR1 is SGHRS and CDR2 is YFSETQ in the germline V gene. Trimming at V came to 3 bases and at J to 5 bases, leaving 5 bases not matched to a gene. DNA for the CDR3: TGCGCCAGCAGCTCCCGACTAGCGGGAGAGACCGGGGAGCTGTTTTTT. Amino acids: CASSSRLAGETGELFF.

This clone has just a few counts. The chain carries TRBV30 and TRBJ2-7; 7 positions agree with TRBD1. The CDR3 spans 18 residues. The V gene end was trimmed by 0 bases and the J gene end by 0 bases; junction bases not matched to a gene: 14. CDR1 is GTSNPN, CDR2 SVGIG, per germline (reference sequence). In DNA, the CDR3 is TGTGCCTGGAGTGTAGGGGGCAGGTGCTCGTCCCACTCCTACGAGCAGTACTTC. Its protein product is CAWSVGGRCSSHSYEQYF.

The CDR3 coding sequence is TGTGCCAGCAGCTTATGGGCGACAGACGCAAACACTGAAGCTTTCTTT. Amino acids: CASSLWATDANTEAFF. The gene calls are TRBV11-2 and TRBJ1-1, with D tentatively TRBD1 (5 bases). Trimming stripped 2 bases from V and 2 bases from J, with 15 bases between. Germline assignment: CDR1 SGHAT and CDR2 FQNNGV. The CDR3 has 16 amino acids.

The chain has TRBV27 and TRBJ1-4, with D perhaps matching TRBD1 (5 bases). CDR1 is MNHEY and CDR2 is SMNVEV in the germline V gene (reference sequence). This CDR3 is built from 14 residues. The ends were cut back, 6 bases at V and 8 bases at J, with 16 bases in the middle. CDR3 sequence (DNA): TGTGCCAGCAGCCCATCAGGGCGAGGCGAAAAACTGTTTTTT. Translating it yields CASSPSGRGEKLFF.

V gene TRBV2 combines with J gene TRBJ2-5; D unclear. The V end was cut by 8 bases, the J end by 7 bases, with 20 bases between. Germline V gene sequence: CDR1 SNHLY, CDR2 FYNNEI. The CDR3 runs 14 residues. In DNA, the CDR3 is TGTGCCAGCCATGGCCCAGGTCGCGATAGGACCCAGTACTTC. Its translation is CASHGPGRDRTQYF. Using reference TRBV2 and TRBJ2-5 for the parts outside the CDR3, the full variable domain is EPEVTQTPSHQVTQMGQEVILRCVPISNHLYFYWYRQILGQKVEFLVSFYNNEISEKSEIFDDQFSVERPDGSNFTLKIRSTKLEDSAMYFCASHGPGRDRTQYFGPGTRLLVL.

The chain joins TRBV30 to TRBJ2-5; 14 bases fit TRBD2. The CDR3 is 16 amino acids. Per the germline V gene, CDR1 is GTSNPN and CDR2 is SVGIG (reference sequence). The V segment lost 0 bases and the J segment 4 bases; nucleotides outside the gene matches: 4. The CDR3 is CAWSVGTSGSRETQYF. The CDR3 bases are TGTGCCTGGAGTGTAGGGACTAGCGGGAGCAGAGAGACCCAGTACTTC.

The chain has TRBV5-1 and TRBJ2-7, with D possibly being TRBD1 (5 bases). This CDR3 spans 15 amino acids. Germline CDR1 is SGHRS and CDR2 is YFSETQ. With 2 bases removed from V and 3 bases from J, the gap between germline ends came to 15 bases. For the CDR3, the DNA is TGCGCCAGCAGCTTCAAGGGGCGCTTAGACTACGAGCAGTACTTC. Its translation is CASSFKGRLDYEQYF.

The chain couples TRBV6-1 to TRBJ2-7, with 7 bases aligning to TRBD1. This CDR3 has 15 residues. V trimming: 6 bases; J trimming: 4 bases; junction bases outside the gene matches: 12. CDR1 and CDR2 from the germline V gene are MNHNS and SASEGT. CDR3 amino acids: CASSHRGAAWYEQYF. DNA for the CDR3: TGTGCCAGCAGCCACAGGGGAGCCGCTTGGTACGAGCAGTACTTC.

The V call is TRBV7-7, the J call TRBJ1-4, with 7 bases that match TRBD1. The CDR3 is 17 amino acids. Germline assignment: CDR1 SSHAT and CDR2 FNYEAQ (reference sequence). Trimming removed 1 base from V and 3 bases from J; junction bases left unmatched: 8. The CDR3 nucleotides read TGTGCCAGCAGCTTAGAAAGGGGGCCGATCTCTAATGAAAAACTGTTTTTT. Protein: CASSLERGPISNEKLFF.

V gene TRBV6-5 combines with J gene TRBJ2-4; D is possibly TRBD1 (6 bases). CDR1 is MNHEY and CDR2 is SVGAGI in the germline V gene. The length of the CDR3 is 15 residues. Between the trimmed V and J ends, which lost 5 bases and 9 bases, there was a span of 20 bases. The CDR3, as DNA: TGTGCCAGCAGTCCACACCTAGACAGGAGTTCCATTCAGTACTTC. Its translation: CASSPHLDRSSIQYF.

The genes are TRBV2 and TRBJ2-2; possibly TRBD2 for D (5 bases). The germline V gene has CDR1 SNHLY and CDR2 FYNNEI. Trimming shortened V by 6 bases and J by 5 bases, and 13 bases separated the two germline ends. The CDR3 sequence is 14 residues long. In DNA form, the CDR3 reads TGTGCCAGCAGATTCCCCCCGGGAACCGGGGAGCTGTTTTTT. It codes for CASRFPPGTGELFF.

The rearrangement joins TRBV4-3 to TRBJ2-2; D perhaps matches TRBD1 (6 bases). Germline CDR1 and CDR2: LGHNA and YSLEER. Trimming left V 1 base short and J 4 bases short, with 7 bases between. The length of the CDR3 is 14 residues. The CDR3 loop is CASSQVQGTGELFF. CDR3 DNA sequence: TGCGCCAGCAGCCAAGTACAGGGCACCGGGGAGCTGTTTTTT.

This clone was found once. J is TRBJ1-1 and V is TRBV6-1, with a weak D call TRBD1 (6 bases). V lost 2 bases and J lost 2, with 15 bases in between. The length of the CDR3 is 16 residues. Germline CDR1 MNHNS, CDR2 SASEGT. CDR3 residues: CASSERGLSRNTEAFF. The DNA for the CDR3 is TGTGCCAGCAGTGAAAGGGGGTTGTCCAGAAACACTGAAGCTTTCTTT.

The CDR3 DNA sequence: TGTGCCAGCAGCTTAGCGTCCCAGTACAATGAGCAGTTCTTC. Protein product: CASSLASQYNEQFF. This chain joins TRBV11-2 and TRBJ2-1; D is unclear. Germline V gene lookup returns CDR1 SGHAT and CDR2 FQNNGV. V was clipped by 1 base and J by 4 bases, with 8 bases between them. CDR3 length: 14 residues.

The V and J genes are TRBV6-1 and TRBJ1-1, with a weak D call TRBD1 (5 bases). Germline-derived CDR1 and CDR2 are MNHNS and SASEGT. CDR3 length equals 11 residues. Trimming pared 4 bases from V and 7 bases from J, leaving 7 bases between. Here the CDR3 reads CASSGGVEAFF. The CDR3 region has the DNA TGTGCCAGCAGTGGGGGGGTTGAAGCTTTCTTT.

The V and J genes are TRBV4-1 and TRBJ2-1, with 13 bases fitting TRBD2. V lost 8 bases to trimming and J lost 0 bases; unmatched junction nucleotides: 7. The CDR3 sequence is 17 residues long. CDR1 is MGHRA and CDR2 is YSYEKL in the germline V gene. The CDR3 is CASGLAGVPSSYNEQFF. As DNA, the CDR3 is TGCGCCAGCGGACTAGCGGGAGTTCCGAGCTCCTACAATGAGCAGTTCTTC.

The genes are TRBV27 and TRBJ2-7; 7 nucleotides line up with TRBD1. The germline gives CDR1 MNHEY, CDR2 SMNVEV (reference sequence). The CDR3 covers 16 residues. Losses at the gene ends were 5 bases for V and 0 bases for J; bases not matched to a gene: 10. The CDR3 spells CASSDRTGASSYEQYF. The CDR3 nucleotides are TGTGCCAGCAGTGACCGCACAGGGGCTAGCTCCTACGAGCAGTACTTC.